The clone carrying this T cell receptor beta chain appeared a single time. The antigen remains undetermined. The sample originates from a study of shared clonotypes between healthy human individuals. On the study more broadly: Researchers assigned three CD4 naive, three CD4 memory, two CD8 naive and one CD8 memory plate to each donor.

The CDR3 length is 14 residues. Trimming cost V 7 bases and J 8 bases, with 18 bases left between them. Germline CDR1 is MDHEN and CDR2 is SYDVKM. Assay used: immunoSEQ multiplex PCR; TCRdb lists only in-frame clones, some missing. The table shows millions of clones, with over 90% occurring only once. Whole-study results and caveats: Relative to their counterparts shared across all four donors, non-shared clonotypes exhibited diminished generation probabilities. In the sorted subsets, rarefaction showed sequencing was incomplete despite large depth. Sharing across a few donors was seen in 4% to 5.5% of naive CD4 clonotypes.

The receptor comes from a man aged 18 to 35 in good health. Some clones in this sample may be carry-over from other donors' samples. This chain joins TRBV28 and TRBJ1-3, with D tentatively TRBD1 (5 bases). Sequenced input: naive CD4+ T cells from PBMCs. The subset denotes: CD45RA+ positively selected. The DNA of the CDR3 is TGTGCCAGCAATCGTCGGGGGACCCGGGACACCATATATTTT. As protein: CASNRRGTRDTIYF.